This T cell receptor beta chain appears in the sequencing data of a study of PD-L1 blockade in urothelial cancer. Germline-derived CDR1 and CDR2 are SGHTA and FQGTGA. Trimming removed 5 bases from V and 0 bases from J, with 13 bases in between. CDR3 length equals 15 residues. Some clones are missing from TCRdb's copy, which holds only in-frame ones; the method was immunoSEQ multiplex PCR. The sample has 70,000 to 75,000 clones; around 80% are singletons. The receptor comes from a man aged 70 or older with urothelial cancer. The genes are TRBV7-3 and TRBJ1-1; the D gene is possibly TRBD1 (5 bases). Material: PBMCs, obtained around atezolizumab (anti-PD-L1) treatment. DNA of the CDR3: TGTGCCAGCAGCCCAGCCCAGGGTATGAACACTGAAGCTTTCTTT. The encoded protein is CASSPAQGMNTEAFF.